The TCR beta chain described here comes from a study of regulatory T cells in long-lasting Graves disease. The wider study: Over-5-year antithyroid drug use with positive TSH receptor antibodies defined persistent Graves' disease in the study.

CDR3 length equals 13 residues. Between the trimmed V and J ends, which lost 1 base and 1 base, there was a span of 5 bases. In germline, CDR1 is SGHDT, CDR2 YYEEEE. General study results and limits: Less diverse TCR repertoires were seen in persistent Graves' patients than in newly diagnosed ones.

Notes on this clonotype: Its antigen is not identified.

CDR3 regions were amplified by Arm-PCR using iRepertoire HTBI primers to build TCR beta libraries. Original processing notes: Samples jointly harbored 62 TRBV and 14 TRBJ segments. TCRdb called the multiplex PCR reads again in MiXCR, with one record for every CDR3 protein. TCRdb's processing, not the authors' own work, is the source of the V and J calls. The sample has roughly 490,000 distinct CDR3 sequences; roughly 23% are singletons. This sample's time point: persistent/refractory GD, antithyroid drugs over 5 years with positive TRAb. The TCR library used RNA extracted from PBMCs. The V gene is TRBV5-6, the J gene TRBJ1-1, with D unclear. The sequenced sample was peripheral blood mononuclear cells (PBMCs), obtained when the disease was refractory, from a patient treated with antithyroid drugs. The source is a female donor with Graves disease. The CDR3 DNA sequence: TGTGCCAGCAGCTTGCTGCCGAACACTGAAGCTTTCTTT. This translates into CASSLLPNTEAFF.